This T cell receptor beta chain was recorded in a study of blood T cell repertoires in COVID-19. Whole-study context: Acute-phase and convalescent COVID-19 samples originated in the United States, Italy and Spain. PBMCs, B-cell-depleted T cells, or T cells were the source of the cDNA or gDNA that made up the material.

Original methodology: How many nucleated cells were present was estimated from reference gene primer amplification. The assay was immunoSEQ multiplex PCR, and TCRdb's table has in-frame clones only and misses some. The V and J calls and clone size come from that table; D and trimming were worked out from the DNA. The sample yields over 150,000 clones, less than 90% seen once. This TCR was sampled from a man younger than 30 with active or convalescent COVID-19. The sequencing input was peripheral blood.

CDR3 in DNA: TGTGCCAGCAGTTCAACAGGGTATACTGAAGCTTTCTTT. Translating it yields CASSSTGYTEAFF. The chain joins TRBV11-2 to TRBJ1-1; D is perhaps TRBD1 (6 bases). The germline V gene has CDR1 SGHAT and CDR2 FQNNGV. The V end lost 6 bases, the J end lost 5 bases, and 13 bases lay between the germline ends. This CDR3 contains 13 residues.